This paragraph covers one T cell receptor beta chain sequence. What it recognizes is unknown. This record comes from a study of T cell repertoires in cytomegalovirus infection. The overall study: Both a matching HLA type and CMV infection were indicated by public TCR beta signatures.

Findings and limits, study-wide: HLA-C-restricted TCR beta clonotypes specific for CMV led the ex vivo response. Based on cumulative public TCR beta family frequency, carriers of CMV plus the relevant HLA were identified.

Germline CDR1 and CDR2: KGHDR and SFDVKD. The CDR3 contains 13 residues. The ends were cut back, 2 bases at V and 9 bases at J, with 10 bases in the middle. MiXCR was run by TCRdb on the reads, yielding one entry per CDR3 protein. Of about 740,000 distinct CDR3 sequences in the sample, less than 40% were seen once. The sequenced material came from PBMCs. This TCR was sampled from a human donor in good health (CMV status not recorded). Some clones in this sample may be carry-over from other donors' samples. The chain is built from TRBV24-1 and TRBJ1-5; no reliable D call. The CDR3 sequence: CATSDSAIGPQHF. Here the CDR3 DNA reads TGTGCCACCAGTGATTCCGCAATCGGGCCCCAGCATTTT.